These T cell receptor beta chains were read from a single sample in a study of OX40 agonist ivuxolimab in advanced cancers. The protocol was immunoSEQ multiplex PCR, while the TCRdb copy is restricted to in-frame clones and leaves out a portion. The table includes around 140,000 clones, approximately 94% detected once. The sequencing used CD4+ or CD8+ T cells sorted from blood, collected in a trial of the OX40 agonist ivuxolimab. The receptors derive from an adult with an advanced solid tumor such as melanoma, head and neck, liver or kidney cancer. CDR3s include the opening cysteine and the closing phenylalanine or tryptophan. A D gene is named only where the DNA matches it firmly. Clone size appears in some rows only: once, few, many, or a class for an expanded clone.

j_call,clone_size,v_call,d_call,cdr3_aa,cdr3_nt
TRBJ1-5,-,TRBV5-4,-,CASSLGGYNQPQHF,TGTGCCAGCAGCCTCGGGGGCTACAATCAGCCCCAGCATTTT
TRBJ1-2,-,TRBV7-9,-,CASSLASGAHGYTF,TGTGCCAGCAGCTTAGCCTCGGGGGCTCATGGCTACACCTTC
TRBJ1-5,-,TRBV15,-,CATSSDLWGGGNQPQHF,TGTGCCACCAGCAGCGACCTTTGGGGGGGAGGCAATCAGCCCCAGCATTTT
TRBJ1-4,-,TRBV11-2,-,CASSFTGRLFF,TGTGCCAGCAGCTTCACAGGGAGATTGTTTTTT
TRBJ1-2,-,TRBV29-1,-,CSGDGEGGYTF,TGCAGCGGGGACGGCGAGGGTGGCTACACCTTC
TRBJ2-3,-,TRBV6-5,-,CASSYSGLSTDTQYF,TGTGCCAGCAGTTACTCGGGACTTAGCACAGATACGCAGTATTTT
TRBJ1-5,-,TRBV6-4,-,CASSVSAPPIMGQPQHF,TGTGCCAGCAGTGTGTCGGCCCCTCCAATCATGGGCCAGCCCCAGCATTTT
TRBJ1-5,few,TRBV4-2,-,CASSQDPGADQPQHF,TGTGCCAGCAGCCAAGATCCGGGGGCAGATCAGCCCCAGCATTTT
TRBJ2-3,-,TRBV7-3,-,CASSMKDTQYF,TGTGCCAGCAGCATGAAAGATACGCAGTATTTT
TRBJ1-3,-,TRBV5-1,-,CASSPEAGRNTIYF,TGCGCCAGCAGCCCGGAGGCAGGGCGGAACACCATATATTTT
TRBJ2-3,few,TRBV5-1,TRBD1,CASSPDRVDTQYF,TGCGCCAGCAGCCCGGACAGGGTGGATACGCAGTATTTT
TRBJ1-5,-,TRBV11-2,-,CASSLRPDRTHQPQHF,TGTGCCAGCAGCTTGAGGCCGGACAGAACTCACCAGCCCCAGCATTTT
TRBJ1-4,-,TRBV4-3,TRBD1,CASSPTTGREKLFF,TGCGCCAGCAGCCCTACGACAGGGAGAGAAAAACTGTTTTTT
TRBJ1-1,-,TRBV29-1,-,CSVEVGGRHTEAFF,TGCAGCGTTGAGGTAGGGGGGAGGCACACTGAAGCTTTCTTT
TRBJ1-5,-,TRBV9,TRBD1,CASSVGGGGIGQPQHF,TGTGCCAGCAGCGTAGGGGGAGGGGGCATCGGTCAGCCCCAGCATTTT
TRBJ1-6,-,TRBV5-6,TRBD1,CASSLGQVSLGALHF,TGTGCCAGCAGCTTAGGACAGGTTTCCTTGGGAGCCCTCCACTTT
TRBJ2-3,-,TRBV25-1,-,CASSVPGPSNSLGTQYF,TGTGCCAGCAGTGTACCGGGGCCCTCCAATAGTCTGGGTACGCAGTATTTT
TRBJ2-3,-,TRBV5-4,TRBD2,CASSLEEGRLAGWNTQYF,TGTGCCAGCAGCTTGGAGGAGGGCCGACTAGCGGGGTGGAATACGCAGTATTTT
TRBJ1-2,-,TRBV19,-,CASMEAYANYGYTF,TGTGCCAGTATGGAGGCCTACGCGAACTATGGCTACACCTTC
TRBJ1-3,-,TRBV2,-,CASRGGLSGNTIYF,TGTGCCAGTAGGGGCGGTCTCTCTGGAAACACCATATATTTT
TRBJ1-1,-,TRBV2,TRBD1,CASSGTGDTEAFF,TGTGCCAGCAGTGGGACAGGGGACACTGAAGCTTTCTTT
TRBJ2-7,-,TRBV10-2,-,CASREGSSYEQYF,TGCGCCAGCAGGGAAGGTTCCTCCTACGAGCAGTACTTC
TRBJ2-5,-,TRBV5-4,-,CASSWDDVTQYF,TGTGCCAGCAGCTGGGACGACGTGACCCAGTACTTC
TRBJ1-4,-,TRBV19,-,CASSSRGGGDEKLFF,TGTGCCAGTAGCTCCCGGGGGGGAGGGGATGAAAAACTGTTTTTT
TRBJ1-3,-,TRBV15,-,CATSRDRGSGNTIYF,TGTGCCACCAGCAGAGATCGGGGCTCTGGAAACACCATATATTTT
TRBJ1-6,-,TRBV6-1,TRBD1,CAIHYLTGGNSPLHF,TGTGCCATCCACTACTTGACAGGGGGGAATTCACCCCTCCACTTT
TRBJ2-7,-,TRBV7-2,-,CASSLDQARSEQYF,TGTGCCAGCAGCTTAGATCAGGCCAGATCCGAGCAGTACTTC
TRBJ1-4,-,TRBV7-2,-,CASSSQGANEKLFF,TGTGCCAGCAGCTCACAGGGTGCTAATGAAAAACTGTTTTTT
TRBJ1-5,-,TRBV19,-,CASSLRQEMVLGRQPQHF,TGTGCCAGTAGTCTCCGACAGGAAATGGTACTGGGTCGGCAGCCCCAGCATTTT
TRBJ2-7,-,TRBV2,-,CASSPNRDLGLEQYF,TGTGCCAGCAGTCCAAACCGGGACTTGGGCCTCGAGCAGTACTTC
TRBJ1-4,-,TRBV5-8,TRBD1,CASSLSRGDEKLFF,TGTGCCAGCAGCTTGTCCAGGGGGGACGAAAAACTGTTTTTT
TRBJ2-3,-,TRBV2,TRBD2,CASSRRASGGSDTQYF,TGTGCCAGCTCCCGGAGAGCCAGCGGGGGGTCAGATACGCAGTATTTT
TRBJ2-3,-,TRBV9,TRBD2,CASSVAGGGTDTQYF,TGTGCCAGCAGCGTAGCCGGGGGGGGCACAGATACGCAGTATTTT